This TCR beta chain was documented in a study of spatial heterogeneity in lung cancer. Study overall: The donors comprised about 70 untreated early-stage non-small cell lung cancer patients. Among detected sequences, beta-chain ones consistently exceeded alpha-chain ones in number.

CDR3 length: 16 amino acids. The V gene end was trimmed by 5 bases and the J gene end by 1 base; junction bases not matched to a gene: 7. The germline CDR1 and CDR2 sequences are LNHDA and SQIVND (reference sequence). Time point indicated: blood at routine non-recurrence follow-up after resection. The authors sequenced whole RNA from tumor, nontumor lung or frozen PBMC without sorting. TCR cDNA molecules each carried a unique molecular identifier. Each CDR3 protein gets one entry after TCRdb re-called the 5' RACE reads with MiXCR. The table has fewer than 30,000 distinct CDR3 sequences, roughly 6% seen once.

The chain recombines TRBV19 with TRBJ2-1; 8 nucleotides line up with TRBD2. The specimen comprised PBMCs, sampled at follow-up. This sequence was found in a male donor with early-stage non-small cell lung cancer. CDR3 nucleotide sequence: TGTGCCAGTAGTTTGACTAGCGCGACATCCTACAATGAGCAGTTCTTC. Its protein product is CASSLTSATSYNEQFF.